This note documents a single T cell receptor (beta chain) sequence. Its target is not known. This specimen belongs to a study of cytomegalovirus exposure and HLA in healthy donors. Study overall: Early released data comprised about 85 million unique TCRs from HLA-typed donors. Study-level results: The classifier reportedly diagnosed cytomegalovirus status with high specificity and sensitivity. Many donors carried some public TCRs, although rarity characterized most TCR sequences.

13 Jbeta primers and 60 Vbeta primers were used for the PCR. Data came from immunoSEQ multiplex PCR; TCRdb stores just in-frame clones and leaves some out. The profile shows 90,000 to 120,000 clones, roughly four fifths of them singletons. Between the trimmed V and J ends, which lost 4 bases and 2 bases, there was a span of 14 bases. CDR3 size: 15 residues. CDR1 SNHLY and CDR2 FYNNEI come from the germline V gene. The V gene is TRBV2, the J gene TRBJ1-2; maybe TRBD1 (5 bases). This TCR was recovered from a man aged 18 to 29 in good health and CMV-seronegative. The sample taken for sequencing was PBMCs. The CDR3 sequence: CASSGDRGSNYGYTF. In DNA form, the CDR3 reads TGTGCCAGCAGTGGGGATCGGGGGTCCAACTATGGCTACACCTTC.